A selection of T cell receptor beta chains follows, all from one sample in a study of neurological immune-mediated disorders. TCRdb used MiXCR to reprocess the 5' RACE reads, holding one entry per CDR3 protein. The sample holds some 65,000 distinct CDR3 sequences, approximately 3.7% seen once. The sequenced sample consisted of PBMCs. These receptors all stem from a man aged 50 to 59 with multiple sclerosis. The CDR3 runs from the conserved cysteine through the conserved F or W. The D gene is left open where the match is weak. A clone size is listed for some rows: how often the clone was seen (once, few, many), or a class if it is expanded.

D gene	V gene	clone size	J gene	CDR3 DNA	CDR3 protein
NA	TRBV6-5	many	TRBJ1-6	TGTGCCAGCAGTTACGCGAGGACGGGGTTAAATTCACCCCTCCACTTT	CASSYARTGLNSPLHF
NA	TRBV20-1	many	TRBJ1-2	TGCAGTGCGAACCCGCGGAGGGGAGCACATGGCTACACCTTC	CSANPRRGAHGYTF
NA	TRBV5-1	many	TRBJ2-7	TGCGCCAGCAGCTTGGAACGGAACTACGAGCAGTACTTC	CASSLERNYEQYF
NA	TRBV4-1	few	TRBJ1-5	TGCGCCAGCAGCCAAGAGAAGGGTCGGCAGCCCCAGCATTTT	CASSQEKGRQPQHF
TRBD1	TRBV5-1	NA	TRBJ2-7	TGCGCCAGCAGCTCACCGACAGGGGGCAACGAGCAGTACTTC	CASSSPTGGNEQYF
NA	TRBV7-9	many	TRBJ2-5	TGTGCCAGCAGCTCCTACCGGGACCAAGAGACCCAGTACTTC	CASSSYRDQETQYF
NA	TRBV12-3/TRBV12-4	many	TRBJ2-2	TGTGCCAGCAGCCGGGGGTGGCAGCGCGCGAACACCGGGGAGCTGTTTTTT	CASSRGWQRANTGELFF
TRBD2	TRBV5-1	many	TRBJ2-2	TGCGCCAGCAGCTTGGGAAGACTAGCGGTTAACACCGGGGAGCTGTTTTTT	CASSLGRLAVNTGELFF
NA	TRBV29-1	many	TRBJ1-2	TGCAGCGTTGTTCATATGGCGGAGTATGGCTACACCTTC	CSVVHMAEYGYTF
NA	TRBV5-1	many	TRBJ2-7	TGCGCCAGCAGCTCCGGGACACATTACTACGAGCAGTACTTC	CASSSGTHYYEQYF
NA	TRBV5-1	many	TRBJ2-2	TGCGCCAGCAGCTTGGCAGGGGACGCCCTTAAGACCGGGGAGCTGTTTTTT	CASSLAGDALKTGELFF
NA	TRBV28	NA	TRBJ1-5	TGTGCCAGCACCCTCCACCCCAATCAGCCCCAGAATTTT	CASTLHPNQPQNF
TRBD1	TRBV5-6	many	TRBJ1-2	TGTGCCAGCAGCGGGACAGGGCGCCGAGGGGGCTACACCTTC	CASSGTGRRGGYTF
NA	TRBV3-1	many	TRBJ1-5	TGTGCCAGCAGCCTCGGACAGAGCAATCAGCCCCAGCATTTT	CASSLGQSNQPQHF
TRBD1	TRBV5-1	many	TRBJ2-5	TGCGCCAGCAGCTTGAACAGGGGGCGTGCAGAGACCCAGTACTTC	CASSLNRGRAETQYF
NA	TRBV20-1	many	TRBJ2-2	TGCAGTGCTGGAAGGAACACCGGGGAGCTGTTTTTT	CSAGRNTGELFF
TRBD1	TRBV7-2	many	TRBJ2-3	TGTGCCAGCAGCTCTAGACAGGGGGCGAGCACAGATACGCAGTATTTT	CASSSRQGASTDTQYF
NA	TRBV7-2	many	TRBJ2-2	TGTGCCATTCCCCTGCCCGGGTTTGTCACCGGGGAGCTGTTTTTT	CAIPLPGFVTGELFF
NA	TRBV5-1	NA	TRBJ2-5	TGCGCCAGCAGCGGAGGGGTTCTGGGAGAGACCCAGTACTTC	CASSGGVLGETQYF
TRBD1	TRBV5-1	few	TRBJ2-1	TGCGCCAGCAGCTCCCTTCGGACAGGGGATATGAATGAGCAGTTCTTC	CASSSLRTGDMNEQFF
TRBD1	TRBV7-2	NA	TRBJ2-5	TGTGCCAGCAGCCCCGGGGACAGGGGTTCGGAAGAGACCCAGTACTTC	CASSPGDRGSEETQYF
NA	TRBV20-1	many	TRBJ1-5	TGCAGTGGGGGCGAGGGTCTCAATCAGCCCCAGCATTTT	CSGGEGLNQPQHF
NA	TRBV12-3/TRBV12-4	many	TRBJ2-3	TGTGCCAGCACTACTCGAGTCACAGATACGCAGTATTTT	CASTTRVTDTQYF
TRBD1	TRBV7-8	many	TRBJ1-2	TGTGCCAGCAGCCAAAAGGACAGGGTCTATGGCTACACCTTC	CASSQKDRVYGYTF
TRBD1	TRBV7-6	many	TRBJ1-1	TGTGCCAGCAGCAAGGGACAGGGGGGCACTGAAGCTTTCTTT	CASSKGQGGTEAFF
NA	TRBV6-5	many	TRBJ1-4	TGTGCCAGCAGCCGGGACGTAAGAGGGGAAAAACTGTTTTTT	CASSRDVRGEKLFF
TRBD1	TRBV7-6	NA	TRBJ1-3	TGTGCCAGCAGCTCAGGGACAGGGGTCGGTGGAAACACCATATATTTT	CASSSGTGVGGNTIYF
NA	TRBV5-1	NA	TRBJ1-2	TGCGCCAGCAGCTTGGGCAGGGCCGATGGCTACACCTTC	CASSLGRADGYTF
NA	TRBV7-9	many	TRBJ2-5	TGTGCCAGCAGCTTATCCTCGGACAACAATCAAGAGACCCAGTACTTC	CASSLSSDNNQETQYF
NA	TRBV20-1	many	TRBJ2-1	TGCAGTGCTAGGGCAATTACGGGACGTCCTTACAATGAGCAGTTCTTC	CSARAITGRPYNEQFF
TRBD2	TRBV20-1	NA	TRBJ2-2	TGCAGTGCCACACGGGGGGGGAACGGGGAGCTGTTTTTT	CSATRGGNGELFF
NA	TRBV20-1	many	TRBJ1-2	TGCAGTGCTTATGAATCAGGGGCTCTCCTTGAGATGAGGGGCTACACCTTC	CSAYESGALLEMRGYTF
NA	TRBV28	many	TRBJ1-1	TGTGCCAGCAGCTACATACAGGGATCGAGTGGGAACACTGAAGCTTTCTTT	CASSYIQGSSGNTEAFF
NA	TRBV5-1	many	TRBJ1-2	TGCGCCAGCAGCTTTAATTACGGGCCCGGGATGGGCTACACCTTC	CASSFNYGPGMGYTF
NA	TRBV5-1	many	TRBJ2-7	TGCGCCAGCAGAGGGCAGGGGGGCGAGCAGTACTTC	CASRGQGGEQYF
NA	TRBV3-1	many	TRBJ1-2	TGTGCCAGCAGCCAAGTCGGGGCGGGTATCTATGGCTACACCTTC	CASSQVGAGIYGYTF
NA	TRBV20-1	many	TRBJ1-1	TGCAGTGCTAGAGTAATTGAGGTTGTGCACACTGAAGCTTTCTTT	CSARVIEVVHTEAFF
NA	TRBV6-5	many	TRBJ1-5	TGTGCCAGCAGTTACGCAGGGAATAATCAGCCCCAGCATTTT	CASSYAGNNQPQHF
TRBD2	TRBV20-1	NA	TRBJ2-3	TGCAGTGCTAGCGGTCGGGGGGGAATTGCAGATACGCAGTATTTT	CSASGRGGIADTQYF
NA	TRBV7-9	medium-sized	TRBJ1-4	TGTGCCAGCAGCCCCTCTGGGATCAGGGAAAAACTGTTTTTT	CASSPSGIREKLFF
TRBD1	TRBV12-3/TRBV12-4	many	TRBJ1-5	TGTGCCAGCAGTCTCCGACAGGGATTGGGTCAGCCCCAGCATTTT	CASSLRQGLGQPQHF
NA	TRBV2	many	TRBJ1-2	TGTGCCAGCAGTGAATCTTCGGGGGTAGTACACTATGGCTACACCTTC	CASSESSGVVHYGYTF
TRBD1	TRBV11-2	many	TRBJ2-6	TGTGCCAGCAGCTCTCCCCGGACAGGGATCCGGACCCCCAGCTCTGGGGCCAACGTCCTGACTTTC	CASSSPRTGIRTPSSGANVLTF
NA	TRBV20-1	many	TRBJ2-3	TGCAGTGCTAGTTATCGGGCCCCAAATGGGGCAGATACGCAGTATTTT	CSASYRAPNGADTQYF
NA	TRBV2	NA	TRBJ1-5	TGTGCCAGCAGGGCGACAGCAAATCAGCCCCAGCATTTT	CASRATANQPQHF
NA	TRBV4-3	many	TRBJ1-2	TGCGCCAGCAGCCAAGGGGGACGCAAAGACTATGGCTACACCTTC	CASSQGGRKDYGYTF
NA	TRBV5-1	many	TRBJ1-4	TGCGCCAGCAGCTTCCTCGGGACAACCCATGAAAAACTGTTTTTT	CASSFLGTTHEKLFF
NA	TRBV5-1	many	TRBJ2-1	TGCGCCAGCAGCCTGGAGGCAGTCTACAATGAGCAGTTCTTC	CASSLEAVYNEQFF
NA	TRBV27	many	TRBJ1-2	TGTGCCAGCCGCCGGGACGGACGAATTAACTATGGCTACACCTTC	CASRRDGRINYGYTF
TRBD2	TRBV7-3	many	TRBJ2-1	TGTGCCAGCAGCTTAATGGGGACTAGCGGGGGGGCCTCCTACAATGAGCAGTTCTTC	CASSLMGTSGGASYNEQFF
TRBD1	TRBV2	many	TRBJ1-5	TGTGCCAGCACCGGGACAGGGTTTCAGCCCCAGCATTTT	CASTGTGFQPQHF
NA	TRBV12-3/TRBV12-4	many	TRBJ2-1	TGTGCCAGCAGGGGGGGCCTATTTGAGCAGTTCTTC	CASRGGLFEQFF